Below, 28 T cell receptor beta chains from the same sample are listed, as sequenced in a study of T cell repertoires in cytomegalovirus infection. TCRdb reprocessed the reads with MiXCR, giving one entry per CDR3 protein. The sample includes 510,000 or so distinct CDR3 sequences, about a quarter of them seen just once. Sequenced input: PBMCs. Receptor source: a human donor in good health (CMV status not recorded). Some clones in this sample may be carry-over from other donors' samples.

The chain has TRBV15 and TRBJ1-2, with D possibly being TRBD1 (5 bases). Germline V gene lookup returns CDR1 LNHNV and CDR2 YYDKDF (reference sequence). Between the trimmed V and J ends, which lost 5 bases and 8 bases, there was a span of 18 bases. The CDR3 is 14 residues long. The CDR3 sequence: CATSFSRDGRGYTF. In nucleotides, the CDR3 is TGTGCCACCAGCTTTTCCCGGGACGGCAGAGGCTACACCTTC.

There are a few counts of this clonotype. The chain links TRBV10-3 to TRBJ2-7; 8 nucleotides agree with TRBD2. Germline V gives CDR1 ENHRY, CDR2 SYGVKD. J was trimmed by 5 bases and V by 0 bases; bases with no gene match: 9. The CDR3 length is 16 residues. The CDR3 coding sequence is TGTGCCATCAGTGAGTCGATGGGACTAGGGATCCACGAGCAGTACTTC. Translated: CAISESMGLGIHEQYF.

The chain joins TRBV5-5 to TRBJ2-3, with unresolved D. The germline V gene encodes CDR1 SGHKS and CDR2 YYEKEE (reference sequence). Trimming took off 4 bases at V and 2 bases at J, with 14 bases between the two ends. CDR3 length: 15 amino acids. The chain's CDR3 is CASSRLSGHTDTQYF. The CDR3 DNA sequence: TGTGCCAGCAGCCGCCTTTCCGGCCACACAGATACGCAGTATTTT.

At least ten counts were recorded for this clonotype. The chain employs TRBV19 and TRBJ1-5; TRBD1 might be the D (5 bases). Germline V CDR1 and CDR2: LNHDA, SQIVND (reference sequence). Trimming cost V 3 bases and J 5 bases, with 8 bases left between them. The CDR3 is 13 residues long. This chain's CDR3 is CASSMIGDQPQHF. The CDR3 nucleotides read TGTGCCAGTAGTATGATAGGGGATCAGCCCCAGCATTTT.

The chain carries TRBV19 and TRBJ2-7, with a possible D match to TRBD1 (6 bases). The CDR3 has 17 amino acids. Trimming pared 6 bases from V and 3 bases from J, leaving 24 bases between. The germline CDR1 and CDR2 sequences are LNHDA and SQIVND (reference sequence). The CDR3 sequence is CASSLTDSKISRYEQYF. The CDR3 DNA is TGTGCCAGTAGCTTAACGGACAGCAAGATTAGTCGCTACGAGCAGTACTTC.

This clonotype was seen many times. J is TRBJ1-5 and V is TRBV11-2; D unresolved. The V and J ends lost 5 bases and 8 bases respectively, with 13 bases between them. Germline-derived CDR1 and CDR2 are SGHAT and FQNNGV. This CDR3 is built from 13 residues. The CDR3 nucleotides read TGTGCCAGCAGCGCGGGGTGGGCGAAGCCCCAGCATTTT. Protein: CASSAGWAKPQHF.

This chain links TRBV20-1 with TRBJ2-4; 12 positions agree with TRBD2. Losses at the gene ends were 4 bases for V and 1 base for J; bases not matched to a gene: 11. Germline V gives CDR1 DFQATT, CDR2 SNEGSKA (reference sequence). The CDR3 extends over 18 amino acids. CDR3 DNA: TGCAGTGCTACTTTGACTAGCGGGAGAGGGGCGGCCAAAAACATTCAGTACTTC. This gives the protein CSATLTSGRGAAKNIQYF.

In its sample, this clonotype was seen many times. The V gene is TRBV7-3, the J gene TRBJ2-2; D gene uncertain. With 0 bases removed from V and 5 bases from J, the gap between germline ends came to 10 bases. Germline CDR1 is SGHTA and CDR2 is FQGTGA. This CDR3 has 15 residues. The CDR3 region has the DNA TGTGCCAGCAGCTTAACTAGCCATTTAACCGGGGAGCTGTTTTTT. Its protein product is CASSLTSHLTGELFF.

The gene calls are TRBV12-3 or TRBV12-4 and TRBJ2-5; D uncertain. This CDR3 is built from 13 residues. Trimming removed 6 bases at V and 5 bases at J, with 13 bases between. This chain's CDR3 is CASSTQRVETQYF. The CDR3, as DNA: TGTGCCAGCAGCACGCAACGGGTGGAGACCCAGTACTTC.

V usage is TRBV12-3 or TRBV12-4 and J usage is TRBJ1-2; possibly TRBD1 for D (5 bases). The CDR3 sequence is 12 residues long. V was shortened by 5 bases and J by 10 bases, with 14 bases between the two germline ends. CDR3 in DNA: TGTGCCAGCAGTACTCGACGGGACTCCTACACCTTC. Translating gives CASSTRRDSYTF.

V usage is TRBV19 and J usage is TRBJ2-1, with 7 bases aligning to TRBD1. The CDR3 consists of 13 residues. J gave up 11 bases and V 4 bases, and 8 bases lay outside the gene matches. Looked up from germline, CDR1 is LNHDA and CDR2 is SQIVND (reference sequence). CDR3 loop: CASSNPQGRQQFF. Here the CDR3 DNA reads TGTGCCAGTAGTAACCCACAGGGGAGACAGCAGTTCTTC.

The rearrangement links TRBV11-2 to TRBJ1-5; 7 bases align to TRBD1. This CDR3 has 15 amino acids. Germline V lookup: CDR1 SGHAT, CDR2 FQNNGV. The V and J ends lost 2 bases and 5 bases, in that order; junction bases with no gene match: 6. In DNA, the CDR3 is TGTGCCAGCAGCTTATTACAGGGGAAAGATCAGCCCCAGCATTTT. It codes for CASSLLQGKDQPQHF.

This clonotype was counted only a few times. The J gene is TRBJ1-2, the V gene TRBV28; no firm D call. Trimming pared 3 bases from V and 1 base from J, leaving 6 bases between. CDR1 and CDR2 from the germline V gene are MDHEN and SYDVKM. The CDR3 spans 13 residues. The CDR3 DNA follows: TGTGCCAGCAGTTTTAGGTTTAACTATGGCTACACCTTC. This translates into CASSFRFNYGYTF.

This clonotype occurred once. This rearrangement joins TRBV7-8 to TRBJ1-1; 11 bases agree with TRBD1. V was pared by 4 bases and J by 9 bases, with 1 base of the junction left unmatched. Germline CDR1 SGHVS, CDR2 FQNEAQ. The CDR3 is 12 amino acids. CDR3 sequence (DNA): TGTGCCAGCAGCTGGACAGGGGGCCAAGCTTTCTTT. Translation gives CASSWTGGQAFF. Looking up the rest from reference TRBV7-8 and TRBJ1-1 gives the full variable domain: GAGVSQSPRYKVAKRGQDVALRCDPISGHVSLFWYQQALGQGPEFLTYFQNEAQLDKSGLPSDRFFAERPEGSVSTLKIQRTQQEDSAVYLCASSWTGGQAFFGQGTRLTVV.

This clonotype occurred a few times. The rearrangement joins TRBV24-1 to TRBJ2-7; D is unresolved. In germline, CDR1 is KGHDR, CDR2 SFDVKD. The V and J ends lost 5 bases and 0 bases respectively, with 4 bases between them. The CDR3 is made up of 12 amino acids. The CDR3 region has the DNA TGTGCCACCAGTGGGGGCTCCTACGAGCAGTACTTC. Translating it yields CATSGGSYEQYF.

V and J are TRBV19 and TRBJ1-5, with 9 bases fitting TRBD1. Losses at the gene ends were 5 bases for V and 3 bases for J; bases not matched to a gene: 5. There are 15 residues in the CDR3. Per the germline V gene, CDR1 is LNHDA and CDR2 is SQIVND (reference sequence). CDR3 amino acids: CASSAGQGFNQPQHF. Written as DNA, the CDR3 is TGTGCCAGTAGTGCGGGACAGGGATTCAATCAGCCCCAGCATTTT.

The sample holds a few counts of this clonotype. The chain combines TRBV10-3 with TRBJ2-7; no firm D call. Deletions cut 3 bases from V and 12 bases from J, with 15 bases between. CDR3 size: 12 residues. CDR1 is ENHRY and CDR2 is SYGVKD in the germline V gene. The CDR3 DNA reads as TGTGCCATCAGTGAATCTAGGGATTGGGTGTACGTC. This encodes CAISESRDWVYV.

The chain combines TRBV4-1 with TRBJ2-1; 10 nucleotides agree with TRBD2. Unmatched junction bases numbered 5, after V lost 5 bases and J lost 1 base. Germline V gives CDR1 MGHRA, CDR2 YSYEKL. The CDR3 runs to 16 residues. CDR3 in amino acids: CASSKLAGLSYNEQFF. The CDR3 DNA reads as TGCGCCAGCAGCAAACTAGCGGGATTATCCTACAATGAGCAGTTCTTC.

This clonotype has ten or more counts. The chain joins TRBV7-6 to TRBJ2-6; D is perhaps TRBD2 (6 bases). This CDR3 is built from 16 residues. The V gene lost 5 bases and the J gene lost 4 bases, with 15 bases spanning the gap. CDR1 SGHVS and CDR2 FNYEAQ come from the germline V gene. CDR3 in DNA: TGTGCCAGCAGCCTGGGCGGCGGGGTCGGGGCCAACGTCCTGACTTTC. Translated, it gives CASSLGGGVGANVLTF.

The chain couples TRBV28 to TRBJ2-3; D unclear. V lost 1 base, J lost 10 bases, and 15 bases lay in between. The CDR3 runs 14 residues. Germline values: CDR1 MDHEN, CDR2 SYDVKM. CDR3 nucleotides: TGTGCCAGCAGTTTATTCTCGACCCCCAATTCGCAGTATTTT. Protein sequence: CASSLFSTPNSQYF. Combining the CDR3 with reference TRBV28 and TRBJ2-3 gives the whole variable domain DVKVTQSSRYLVKRTGEKVFLECVQDMDHENMFWYRQDPGLGLRLIYFSYDVKMKEKGDIPEGYSVSREKKERFSLILESASTNQTSMYLCASSLFSTPNSQYFGPGTRLTVL.

Only a few counts were recorded for this clonotype. The chain joins TRBV6-1 to TRBJ1-2; a weak D match, TRBD1 (5 bases). Deletions cut 5 bases from V and 3 bases from J, with 19 bases between. The CDR3 runs to 16 residues. Germline lookup yields CDR1 MNHNS and CDR2 SASEGT. CDR3 in DNA: TGTGCCAGCAGTCCCGTGAGTGCACTGGGGGACTATGGCTACACCTTC. Protein product: CASSPVSALGDYGYTF.

The chain recombines TRBV6-2 or TRBV6-3 with TRBJ1-1; D might be TRBD1 (6 bases). Germline V gene sequence: CDR1 MNHEY, CDR2 SVGEGT. The CDR3 spans 16 residues. V lost 1 base and J 3 bases, leaving 15 bases between the germline ends. The chain's CDR3 is CASSYLYPKGDTEAFF. The CDR3 DNA sequence: TGTGCCAGCAGTTACTTATACCCAAAGGGGGACACTGAAGCTTTCTTT.

The chain employs TRBV29-1 and TRBJ2-7; 15 bases align to TRBD2. Germline assignment: CDR1 SQVTM and CDR2 ANQGSEA. The CDR3 is made up of 23 amino acids. The V gene end was trimmed by 0 bases and the J gene end by 1 base; junction bases not matched to a gene: 22. This chain's CDR3 is CSVEDTVDPSGLAGGTLSYEQYF. The DNA of the CDR3 is TGCAGCGTTGAAGACACAGTGGACCCTTCGGGACTAGCGGGAGGTACCCTGTCCTACGAGCAGTACTTC.

The chain joins TRBV7-9 to TRBJ1-2, with TRBD1 as a possible D gene (5 bases). This CDR3 has 20 amino acids. Germline V gene lookup returns CDR1 SEHNR and CDR2 FQNEAQ (reference sequence). Trimming took 3 bases from V and 8 from J, leaving 34 bases between them. The CDR3 sequence: CASSFPTPLSSGTAGEGYTF. The CDR3 DNA reads as TGTGCCAGCAGCTTTCCCACCCCCCTGTCATCCGGGACGGCTGGAGAGGGCTACACCTTC.

The rearrangement uses TRBV28 and TRBJ2-7, with D tentatively TRBD1 (5 bases). CDR3 size: 14 residues. The V gene's germline CDR1 is MDHEN and CDR2 SYDVKM. The ends were cut back, 3 bases at V and 4 bases at J, with 13 bases in the middle. DNA of the CDR3: TGTGCCAGCAGTTTGGCAGGGTCCTATTACGAGCAGTACTTC. Translating gives CASSLAGSYYEQYF.

This sequence joins TRBV9 and TRBJ2-7; TRBD1 is a possible D gene (6 bases). Trimming pared 0 bases from V and 3 bases from J, leaving 13 bases between. Germline V gene sequence: CDR1 SGDLS, CDR2 YYNGEE. This CDR3 spans 15 amino acids. The CDR3: CASSVGSTGHYEQYF. The CDR3 region has the DNA TGTGCCAGCAGCGTAGGGTCGACGGGACACTACGAGCAGTACTTC.

J is TRBJ2-1 and V is TRBV7-2; D is unresolved. Trimming took off 3 bases at V and 4 bases at J, with 10 bases between the two ends. The germline V gene encodes CDR1 SGHTA and CDR2 FQGNSA. The CDR3 runs to 14 residues. Written as DNA, the CDR3 is TGTGCCAGCAGCTTTGGCGTCGGATACAATGAGCAGTTCTTC. It yields the protein CASSFGVGYNEQFF.

This clonotype has a handful of counts. This chain connects TRBV9 to TRBJ2-1; D gene ambiguous. The V gene's germline CDR1 is SGDLS and CDR2 YYNGEE. V lost 0 bases and J 9 bases, leaving 7 bases between the germline ends. This CDR3 contains 12 residues. CDR3 amino acids: CASSVVSAEQFF. CDR3 in DNA: TGTGCCAGCAGCGTAGTATCGGCTGAGCAGTTCTTC. The complete variable domain, with remaining parts taken from reference TRBV9 and TRBJ2-1, reads DSGVTQTPKHLITATGQRVTLRCSPRSGDLSVYWYQQSLDQGLQFLIQYYNGEERAKGNILERFSAQQFPDLHSELNLSSLELGDSALYFCASSVVSAEQFFGPGTRLTVL.